This T cell receptor beta chain was observed in a study of CD8 T cells in ankylosing spondylitis. Points from the study as a whole: A motif of eight highly homologous TCR beta variants was seen as apparently characteristic of ankylosing spondylitis blood.

Of note for this clonotype: Its antigen is currently unknown.

Looked up from germline, CDR1 is DFQATT and CDR2 is SNEGSKA (reference sequence). The junction had 6 bases not matched to a gene; V was cut back by 3 bases and J by 4 bases. This CDR3 has 14 amino acids. TCRdb processed the 5' RACE reads anew with MiXCR; each CDR3 protein has one entry. Of about 480,000 distinct CDR3 sequences in the sample, 17% were seen once. The sequence came from a male donor with ankylosing spondylitis. V usage is TRBV20-1 and J usage is TRBJ2-1; 7 bases align to TRBD2. Sequencing used blood, either unsorted or a sorted T cell fraction (not recorded which). CDR3 DNA sequence: TGCAGTGCTAGGCCACTAGCGACATACAATGAGCAGTTCTTC. It specifies CSARPLATYNEQFF.